The 15 T cell receptor beta chains listed next were all sequenced from one sample in a study of Ad26.COV2.S vaccination and SARS-CoV-2 variants. The treatment is: 15 to 20 received Ad26.COV2.S at low or high dose, single or two shots; several received placebo; per-sample allocation not given. After the first vaccine or placebo injection, samples were drawn on day 63. Method: immunoSEQ multiplex PCR; TCRdb's copy keeps in-frame clones and lacks some. There are fewer than 500,000 clones in the sample; approximately 92% occur only once, and approximately 12% lies in the top ten. Here the sequenced sample was peripheral blood, taken in a trial of Ad26.COV2.S vaccine versus placebo. These receptors came from a person between 18 and 65 years old who received the Ad26.COV2.S COVID-19 vaccine or a placebo.

The chain uses TRBV27 and TRBJ2-7; D possibly uses TRBD1 or TRBD2 (6 bases each). Deletions cut 2 bases from V and 3 bases from J, with 11 bases between. Germline CDR1 MNHEY, CDR2 SMNVEV (reference sequence). The CDR3 spans 14 residues. In nucleotides, the CDR3 is TGTGCCAGCAGTTTACGGGGGACACTCTACGAGCAGTACTTC. Protein sequence: CASSLRGTLYEQYF.

This clone came up a few times. CDR3 nucleotide sequence: TGTGCCAGTGGGAGACAGGGGTGGAATTCACCCCTCCACTTT. It is translated as CASGRQGWNSPLHF. The chain recombines TRBV19 with TRBJ1-6; 8 bases line up with TRBD1. The CDR3 totals 14 residues. After removal of 8 bases from V and 7 bases from J, the junction contained 7 bases not matched to a gene. Germline CDR1 and CDR2: LNHDA and SQIVND (reference sequence).

The CDR3 loop reads CSIFGTGNTEAFF. CDR3 bases: TGCAGCATCTTTGGGACAGGGAACACTGAAGCTTTCTTT. The chain combines TRBV29-1 with TRBJ1-1; 8 nucleotides align to TRBD1. Germline lookup yields CDR1 SQVTM and CDR2 ANQGSEA. J was trimmed by 1 base and V by 8 bases; bases with no gene match: 6. The CDR3 totals 13 residues.

The rearrangement joins TRBV7-6 to TRBJ2-7, with 8 nucleotides matching TRBD1. The trim removed 4 bases at V and 3 bases at J, leaving 5 bases unmatched. CDR1 and CDR2 from the germline V gene are SGHVS and FNYEAQ. This CDR3 has 14 amino acids. Written as DNA, the CDR3 is TGTGCCAGCAGCTCAGGGGGCGCTTTCTACGAGCAGTACTTC. It translates to CASSSGGAFYEQYF.

The chain employs TRBV3-1 (or the pseudogene TRBV3-2) and TRBJ1-2; 9 nucleotides align to TRBD1. In germline, CDR1 is LGHDT, CDR2 YNNKEL (reference sequence). The ends lost 5 bases at V and 13 bases at J; junction bases unmatched: 8. This CDR3 is 12 amino acids long. This chain's CDR3 is CASSLGTGKITF. CDR3 nucleotides: TGTGCCAGCAGCTTAGGGACAGGGAAGATCACCTTC.

On this clone itself: Other nucleotide sequences from this sample produce the same CDR3. This sequence joins TRBV7-6 and TRBJ2-7; D remains unclear. CDR3 length equals 13 residues. Germline V lookup: CDR1 SGHVS, CDR2 FNYEAQ. With 4 bases removed from V and 0 bases from J, the gap between germline ends came to 7 bases. CDR3 coding DNA: TGTGCCAGCAGCTCGTCTAGCTCCTACGAGCAGTACTTC. Translating gives CASSSSSSYEQYF.

The chain uses TRBV7-2 and TRBJ2-5; D is unclear. The V gene lost 1 base and the J gene lost 0 bases, with 9 bases spanning the gap. Germline V lookup: CDR1 SGHTA, CDR2 FQGNSA. CDR3 length equals 15 residues. In DNA, the CDR3 is TGTGCCAGCAGCTTAGATACCACTTACCAAGAGACCCAGTACTTC. Translation gives CASSLDTTYQETQYF.

V is TRBV27 and J is TRBJ1-1; tentative D call: TRBD1 (6 bases). Trimming took off 4 bases at V and 1 base at J, with 13 bases between the two ends. Germline CDR1 reads MNHEY; CDR2 reads SMNVEV (reference sequence). CDR3 length: 15 residues. CDR3 protein: CASSYGGEPNTEAFF. The DNA of the CDR3 is TGTGCCAGCAGTTACGGGGGCGAACCGAACACTGAAGCTTTCTTT.

V usage is TRBV4-2 and J usage is TRBJ2-1, with 11 positions matching TRBD2. The CDR3 is made up of 17 amino acids. Germline assignment: CDR1 LGHNA and CDR2 YNFKEQ. With 4 bases clipped from V and 4 bases from J, the junction kept 9 bases outside the gene matches. The CDR3, as DNA: TGTGCCAGCAGCCCCTTACTCGGGACTAGCGGTTACAATGAGCAGTTCTTC. Protein sequence: CASSPLLGTSGYNEQFF.

V gene TRBV7-2 combines with J gene TRBJ1-3; no reliable D call. The CDR3 is made up of 14 amino acids. Germline V gives CDR1 SGHTA, CDR2 FQGNSA. V lost 1 base and J 1 base, leaving 5 bases between the germline ends. The chain's CDR3 is CASSLDISGNTIYF. The CDR3 DNA reads TGTGCCAGCAGCTTAGACATATCTGGAAACACCATATATTTT.

V is TRBV4-3 and J is TRBJ2-2; TRBD2 aligns across 7 bases. Trimming cost V 0 bases and J 6 bases; bases outside gene matches: 4. The CDR3 runs 15 residues. The germline gives CDR1 LGHNA, CDR2 YSLEER. CDR3 sequence (DNA): TGCGCCAGCAGCCAAGACCTAGCGGTCCCCGGGGAGCTGTTTTTT. Amino acid sequence: CASSQDLAVPGELFF.

This chain links TRBV4-3 with TRBJ2-7; the D is unclear. The V and J ends lost 4 bases and 0 bases respectively, with 13 bases between them. The CDR3 consists of 15 residues. Germline CDR1 is LGHNA and CDR2 is YSLEER. The CDR3 bases are TGCGCCAGCAGCCCGTCCTTGGCGGTCTCCTACGAGCAGTACTTC. It specifies CASSPSLAVSYEQYF.

The rearrangement joins TRBV3-1 (or the pseudogene TRBV3-2) to TRBJ2-4; 7 positions agree with TRBD1. The CDR3 runs 17 residues. V lost 6 bases to trimming and J lost 2 bases; unmatched junction nucleotides: 13. The V gene's germline CDR1 is LGHDT and CDR2 YNNKEL (reference sequence). CDR3 protein: CASRPRTGQLSKNIQYF. The CDR3 nucleotides read TGTGCCAGCAGGCCCAGGACAGGCCAATTATCCAAAAACATTCAGTACTTC.

The gene calls are TRBV24-1 and TRBJ1-1; D possibly corresponds to TRBD1 (5 bases). This CDR3 is built from 14 residues. V was clipped by 0 bases and J by 3 bases, with 7 bases between them. Germline CDR1 reads KGHDR; CDR2 reads SFDVKD. The CDR3: CATSDLARDTEAFF. Here the CDR3 DNA reads TGTGCCACCAGTGATTTGGCCAGGGACACTGAAGCTTTCTTT.

The chain has TRBV21-1 and TRBJ2-7; TRBD2, as called in the table, went unchecked against the DNA. TRBV21-1 is reported as a pseudogene. This CDR3 region has 17 residues. CDR3 loop: CASSKPTGEGTTYEQYF. CDR3 nucleotides: TGTGCCAGCAGCAAACCCACGGGGGAGGGGACGACCTACGAGCAGTACTTC.